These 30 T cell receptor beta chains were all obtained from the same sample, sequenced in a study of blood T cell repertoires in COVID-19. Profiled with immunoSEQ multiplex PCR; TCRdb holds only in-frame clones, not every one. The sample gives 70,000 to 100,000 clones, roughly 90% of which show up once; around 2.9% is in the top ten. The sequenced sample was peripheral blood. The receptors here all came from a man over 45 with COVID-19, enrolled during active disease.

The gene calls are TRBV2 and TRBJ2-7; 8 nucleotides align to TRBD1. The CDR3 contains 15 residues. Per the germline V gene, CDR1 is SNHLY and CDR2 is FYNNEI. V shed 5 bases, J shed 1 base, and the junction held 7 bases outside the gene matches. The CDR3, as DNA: TGTGCCAGCAGTTTACAGGGGGAGATATCCTACGAGCAGTACTTC. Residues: CASSLQGEISYEQYF. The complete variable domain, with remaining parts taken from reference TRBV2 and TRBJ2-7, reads EPEVTQTPSHQVTQMGQEVILRCVPISNHLYFYWYRQILGQKVEFLVSFYNNEISEKSEIFDDQFSVERPDGSNFTLKIRSTKLEDSAMYFCASSLQGEISYEQYFGPGTRLTVT.

The CDR3 loop is CASSSTRGGHRLYEAFF. The DNA for the CDR3 is TGTGCCAGCAGCTCCACCCGAGGCGGACACCGACTTTATGAAGCTTTCTTT. The rearrangement joins TRBV7-9 to TRBJ1-1; maybe TRBD1 (5 bases). The length of the CDR3 is 17 residues. CDR1 is SEHNR, CDR2 FQNEAQ, per germline (reference sequence). The germline V and J ends were trimmed by 4 bases and 7 bases, with 25 bases remaining between them.

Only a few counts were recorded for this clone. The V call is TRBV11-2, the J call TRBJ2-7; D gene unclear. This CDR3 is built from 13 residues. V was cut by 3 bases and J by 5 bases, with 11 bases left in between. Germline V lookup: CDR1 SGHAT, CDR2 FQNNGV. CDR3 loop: CASSLTVTHEQYF. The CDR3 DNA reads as TGTGCCAGCAGCTTGACTGTAACCCACGAGCAGTACTTC.

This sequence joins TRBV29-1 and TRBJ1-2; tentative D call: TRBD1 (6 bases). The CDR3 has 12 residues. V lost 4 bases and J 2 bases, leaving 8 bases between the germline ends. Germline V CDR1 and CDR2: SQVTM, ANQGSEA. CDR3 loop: CSVVDRNYGYTF. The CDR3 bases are TGCAGCGTTGTAGACAGGAACTATGGCTACACCTTC.

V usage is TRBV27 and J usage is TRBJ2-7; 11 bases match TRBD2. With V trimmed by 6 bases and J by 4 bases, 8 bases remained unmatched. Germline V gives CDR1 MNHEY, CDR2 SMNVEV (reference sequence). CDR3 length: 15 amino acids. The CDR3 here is CASSRLAGGKYEQYF. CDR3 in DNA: TGTGCCAGCAGCAGATTAGCGGGGGGGAAGTACGAGCAGTACTTC.

CDR3 residues: CARSPGEIYSNQPQHF. For the CDR3, the DNA is TGTGCCAGAAGCCCGGGGGAGATCTATAGCAATCAGCCCCAGCATTTT. This chain joins TRBV5-3 and TRBJ1-5; weak D call: TRBD1 (5 bases). TRBV5-3 is reported as an ORF; its role is uncertain. This CDR3 is built from 16 residues. Trimming pared 4 bases from V and 0 bases from J, leaving 14 bases between.

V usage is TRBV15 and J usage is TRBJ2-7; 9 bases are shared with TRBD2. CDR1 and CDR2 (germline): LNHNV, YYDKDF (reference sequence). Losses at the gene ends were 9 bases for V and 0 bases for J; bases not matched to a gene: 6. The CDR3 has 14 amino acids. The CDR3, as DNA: TGTGCCACTAGGGTGGGACTAGCCTCCTACGAGCAGTACTTC. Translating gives CATRVGLASYEQYF.

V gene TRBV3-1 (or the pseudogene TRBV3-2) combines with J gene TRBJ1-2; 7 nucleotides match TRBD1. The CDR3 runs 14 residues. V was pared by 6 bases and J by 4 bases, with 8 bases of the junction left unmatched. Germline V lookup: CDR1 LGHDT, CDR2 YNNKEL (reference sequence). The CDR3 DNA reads TGTGCCAGCAGTCCCGGGACAGCGCGCTATGGCTACACCTTC. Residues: CASSPGTARYGYTF.

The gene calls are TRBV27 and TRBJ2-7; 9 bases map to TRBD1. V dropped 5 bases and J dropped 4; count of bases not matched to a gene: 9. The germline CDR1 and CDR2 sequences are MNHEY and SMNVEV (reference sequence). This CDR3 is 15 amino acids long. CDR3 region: CASSHRDRVGYEQYF. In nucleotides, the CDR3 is TGTGCCAGCAGTCACCGGGACAGGGTAGGATACGAGCAGTACTTC.

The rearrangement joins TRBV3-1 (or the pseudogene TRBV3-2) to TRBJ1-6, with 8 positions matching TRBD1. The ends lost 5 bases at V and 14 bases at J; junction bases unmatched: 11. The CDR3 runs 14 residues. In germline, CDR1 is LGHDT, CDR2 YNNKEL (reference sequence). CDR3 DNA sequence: TGTGCCAGCAGCAGTGGACAGGGCGCCACGTCCCTCCACTTT. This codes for CASSSGQGATSLHF.

CDR3 region: CACQTQNSNQPQHF. CDR3 in DNA: TGTGCCTGCCAGACACAAAATAGCAATCAGCCCCAGCATTTT. The rearrangement links TRBV30 to TRBJ1-5; D gene ambiguous. This CDR3 region has 14 residues. Trimming cost V 6 bases and J 0 bases, with 12 bases left between them. The germline V gene has CDR1 GTSNPN and CDR2 SVGIG (reference sequence).

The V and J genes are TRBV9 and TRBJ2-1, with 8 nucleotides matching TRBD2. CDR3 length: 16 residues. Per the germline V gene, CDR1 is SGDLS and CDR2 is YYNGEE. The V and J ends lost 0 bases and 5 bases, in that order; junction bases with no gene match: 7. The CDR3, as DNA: TGTGCCAGCAGCGTAGGGGTAGCGGGAATAAACAATGAGCAGTTCTTC. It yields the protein CASSVGVAGINNEQFF.

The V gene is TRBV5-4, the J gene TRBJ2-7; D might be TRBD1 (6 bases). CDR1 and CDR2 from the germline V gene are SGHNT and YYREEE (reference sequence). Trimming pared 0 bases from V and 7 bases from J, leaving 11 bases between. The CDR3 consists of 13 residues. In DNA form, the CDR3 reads TGTGCCAGCAGCTTGGATCAGGGGCGGGAGCAGTACTTC. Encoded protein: CASSLDQGREQYF.

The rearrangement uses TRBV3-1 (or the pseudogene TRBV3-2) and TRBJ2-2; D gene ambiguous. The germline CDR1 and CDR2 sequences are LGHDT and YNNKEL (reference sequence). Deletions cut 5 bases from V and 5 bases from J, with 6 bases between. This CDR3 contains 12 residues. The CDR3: CASSFGTGELFF. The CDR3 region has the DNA TGTGCCAGCAGCTTCGGTACCGGGGAGCTGTTTTTT.

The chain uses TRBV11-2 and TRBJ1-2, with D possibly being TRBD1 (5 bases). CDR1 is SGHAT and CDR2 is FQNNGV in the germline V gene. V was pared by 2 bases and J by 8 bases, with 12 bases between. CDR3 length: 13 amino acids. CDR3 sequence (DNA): TGTGCCAGCAGCTTAATCCTGGGGCCGGGCTACACCTTC. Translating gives CASSLILGPGYTF.

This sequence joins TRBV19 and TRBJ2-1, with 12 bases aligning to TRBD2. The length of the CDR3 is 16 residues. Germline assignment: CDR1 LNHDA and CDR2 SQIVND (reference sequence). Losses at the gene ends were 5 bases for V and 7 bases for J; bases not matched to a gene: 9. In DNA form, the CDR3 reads TGTGCCAGTAGTCCCTCGACTAGCGGGGGCCGAAATGAGCAGTTCTTC. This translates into CASSPSTSGGRNEQFF. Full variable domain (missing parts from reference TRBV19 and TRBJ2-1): DGGITQSPKYLFRKEGQNVTLSCEQNLNHDAMYWYRQDPGQGLRLIYYSQIVNDFQKGDIAEGYSVSREKKESFPLTVTSAQKNPTAFYLCASSPSTSGGRNEQFFGPGTRLTVL.

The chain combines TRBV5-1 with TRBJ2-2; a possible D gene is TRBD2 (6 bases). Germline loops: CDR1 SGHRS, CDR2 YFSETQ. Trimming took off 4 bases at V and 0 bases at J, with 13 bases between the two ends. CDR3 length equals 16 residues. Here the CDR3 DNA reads TGCGCCAGCAGCGGGGGGACCGCCGCGAACACCGGGGAGCTGTTTTTT. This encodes CASSGGTAANTGELFF.

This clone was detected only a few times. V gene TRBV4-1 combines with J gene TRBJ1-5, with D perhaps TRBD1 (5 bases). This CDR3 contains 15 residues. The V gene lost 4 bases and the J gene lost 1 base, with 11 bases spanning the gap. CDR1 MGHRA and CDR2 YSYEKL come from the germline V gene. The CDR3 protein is CASSPTATSNQPQHF. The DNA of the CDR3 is TGCGCCAGCAGCCCGACAGCAACGAGCAATCAGCCCCAGCATTTT.

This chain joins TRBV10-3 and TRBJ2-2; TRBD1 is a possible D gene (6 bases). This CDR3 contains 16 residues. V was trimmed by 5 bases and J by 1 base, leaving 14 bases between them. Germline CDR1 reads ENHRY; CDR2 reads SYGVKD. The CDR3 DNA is TGTGCCATCAGTTCCACTCCGGGACAGAACACCGGGGAGCTGTTTTTT. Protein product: CAISSTPGQNTGELFF.

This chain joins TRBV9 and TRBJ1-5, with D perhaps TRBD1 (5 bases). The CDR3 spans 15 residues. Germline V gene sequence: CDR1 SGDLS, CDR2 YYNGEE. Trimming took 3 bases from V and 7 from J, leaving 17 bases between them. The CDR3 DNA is TGTGCCAGCAGCGCCCGTTCGGGGGTACGACAGCCCCAGCATTTT. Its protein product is CASSARSGVRQPQHF.

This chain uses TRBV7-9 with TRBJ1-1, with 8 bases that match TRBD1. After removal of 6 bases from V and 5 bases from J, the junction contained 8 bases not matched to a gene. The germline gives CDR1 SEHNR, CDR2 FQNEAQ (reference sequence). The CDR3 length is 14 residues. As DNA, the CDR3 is TGTGCCAGCAGACCAGGACAGGGATTAACTGAAGCTTTCTTT. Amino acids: CASRPGQGLTEAFF.

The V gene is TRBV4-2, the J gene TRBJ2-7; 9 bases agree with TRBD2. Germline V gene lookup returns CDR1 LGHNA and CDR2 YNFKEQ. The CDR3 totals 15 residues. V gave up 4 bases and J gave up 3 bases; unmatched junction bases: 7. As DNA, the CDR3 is TGTGCCAGCAGCCGTGGAGTAGCGGGGGACTACGAGCAGTACTTC. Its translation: CASSRGVAGDYEQYF.

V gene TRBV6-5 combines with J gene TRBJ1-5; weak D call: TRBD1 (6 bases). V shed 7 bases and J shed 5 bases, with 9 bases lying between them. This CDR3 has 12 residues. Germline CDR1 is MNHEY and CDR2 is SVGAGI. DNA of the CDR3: TGTGCCAGCAACAGGGTAGATCAGCCCCAGCATTTT. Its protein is CASNRVDQPQHF.

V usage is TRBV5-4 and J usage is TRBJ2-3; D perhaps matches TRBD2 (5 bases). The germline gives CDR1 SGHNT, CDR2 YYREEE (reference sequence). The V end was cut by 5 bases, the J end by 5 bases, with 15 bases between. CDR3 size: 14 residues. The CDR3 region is CASSQTSWLDTQYF. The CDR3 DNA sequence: TGTGCCAGCAGTCAAACTAGTTGGCTAGATACGCAGTATTTT.

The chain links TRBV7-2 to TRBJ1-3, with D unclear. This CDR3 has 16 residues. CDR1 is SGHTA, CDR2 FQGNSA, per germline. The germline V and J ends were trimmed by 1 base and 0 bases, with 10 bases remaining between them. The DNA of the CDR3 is TGTGCCAGCAGCTTAGGGCTGGGCAACTCTGGAAACACCATATATTTT. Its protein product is CASSLGLGNSGNTIYF.

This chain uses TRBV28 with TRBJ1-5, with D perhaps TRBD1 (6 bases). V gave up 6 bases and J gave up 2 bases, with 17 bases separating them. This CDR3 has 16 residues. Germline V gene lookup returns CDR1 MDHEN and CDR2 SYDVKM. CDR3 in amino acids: CASSPGQPIGNQPQHF. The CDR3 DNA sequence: TGTGCCAGCAGCCCCGGACAGCCGATTGGCAATCAGCCCCAGCATTTT.

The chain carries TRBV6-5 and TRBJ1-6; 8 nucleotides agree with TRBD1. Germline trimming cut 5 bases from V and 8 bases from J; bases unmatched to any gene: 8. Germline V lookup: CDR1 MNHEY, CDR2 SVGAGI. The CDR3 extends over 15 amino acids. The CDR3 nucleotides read TGTGCCAGCAGTATAACAGGGGGTAACGATTCACCCCTCCACTTT. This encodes CASSITGGNDSPLHF.

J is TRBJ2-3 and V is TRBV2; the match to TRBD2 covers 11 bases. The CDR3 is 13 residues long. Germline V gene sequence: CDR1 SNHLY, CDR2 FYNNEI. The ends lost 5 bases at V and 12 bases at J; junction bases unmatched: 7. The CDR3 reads CASSSFSGGGQYF. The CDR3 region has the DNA TGTGCCAGCAGTTCGTTTAGCGGGGGGGGCCAGTATTTT.

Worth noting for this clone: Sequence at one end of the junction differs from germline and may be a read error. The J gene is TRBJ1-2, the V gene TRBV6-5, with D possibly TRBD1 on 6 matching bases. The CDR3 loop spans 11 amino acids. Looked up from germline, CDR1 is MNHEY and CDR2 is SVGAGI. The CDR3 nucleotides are TGTGCCAGCAGTTTAAATGCCAGGGGCGCCTTC. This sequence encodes CASSLNARGAF.

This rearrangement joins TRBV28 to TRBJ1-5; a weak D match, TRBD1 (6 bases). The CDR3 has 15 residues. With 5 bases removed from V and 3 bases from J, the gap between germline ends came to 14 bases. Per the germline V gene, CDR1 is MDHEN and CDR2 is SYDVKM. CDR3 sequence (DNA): TGTGCCAGCAGTCACAGGGATCGAAACAATCAGCCCCAGCATTTT. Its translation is CASSHRDRNNQPQHF.